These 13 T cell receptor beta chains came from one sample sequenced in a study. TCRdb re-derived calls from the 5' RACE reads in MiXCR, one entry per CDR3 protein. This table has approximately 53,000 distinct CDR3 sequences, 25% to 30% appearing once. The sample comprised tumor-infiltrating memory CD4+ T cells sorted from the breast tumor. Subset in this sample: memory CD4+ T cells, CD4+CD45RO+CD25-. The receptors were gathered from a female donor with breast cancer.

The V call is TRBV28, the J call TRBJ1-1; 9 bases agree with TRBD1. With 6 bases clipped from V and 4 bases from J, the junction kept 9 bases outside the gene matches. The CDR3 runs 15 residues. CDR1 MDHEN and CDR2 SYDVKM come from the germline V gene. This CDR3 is CASSPAGTGSTEAFF. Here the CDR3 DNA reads TGTGCCAGCAGCCCTGCCGGGACAGGGAGCACTGAAGCTTTCTTT.

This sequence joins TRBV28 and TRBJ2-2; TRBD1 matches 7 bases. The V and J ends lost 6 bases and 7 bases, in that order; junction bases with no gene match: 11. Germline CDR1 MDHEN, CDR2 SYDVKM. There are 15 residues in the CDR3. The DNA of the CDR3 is TGTGCCAGCAGGGCCGACAGGGTGATGGGCGGGGAGCTGTTTTTT. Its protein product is CASRADRVMGGELFF. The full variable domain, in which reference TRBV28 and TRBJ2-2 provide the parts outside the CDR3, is DVKVTQSSRYLVKRTGEKVFLECVQDMDHENMFWYRQDPGLGLRLIYFSYDVKMKEKGDIPEGYSVSREKKERFSLILESASTNQTSMYLCASRADRVMGGELFFGEGSRLTVL.

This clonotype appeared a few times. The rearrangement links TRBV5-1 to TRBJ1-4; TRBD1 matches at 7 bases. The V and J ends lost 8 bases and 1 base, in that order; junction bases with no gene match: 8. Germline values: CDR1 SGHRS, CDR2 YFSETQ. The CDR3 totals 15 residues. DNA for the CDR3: TGCGCCAGTAAATCCCAGGGGGGAACTAATGAAAAACTGTTTTTT. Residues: CASKSQGGTNEKLFF.

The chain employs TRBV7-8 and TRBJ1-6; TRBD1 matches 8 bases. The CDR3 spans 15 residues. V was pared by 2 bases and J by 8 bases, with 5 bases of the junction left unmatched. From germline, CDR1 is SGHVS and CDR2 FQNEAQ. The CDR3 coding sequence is TGTGCCAGCAGCTTACGGACAGGGAGCGATTCACCCCTCCACTTT. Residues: CASSLRTGSDSPLHF.

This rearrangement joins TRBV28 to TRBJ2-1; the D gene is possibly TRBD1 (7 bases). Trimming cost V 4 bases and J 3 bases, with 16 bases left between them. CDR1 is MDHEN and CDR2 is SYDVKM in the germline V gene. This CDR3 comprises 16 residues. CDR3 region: CASSSWGDSGYNEQFF. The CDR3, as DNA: TGTGCCAGCAGTTCCTGGGGGGACAGCGGCTACAATGAGCAGTTCTTC.

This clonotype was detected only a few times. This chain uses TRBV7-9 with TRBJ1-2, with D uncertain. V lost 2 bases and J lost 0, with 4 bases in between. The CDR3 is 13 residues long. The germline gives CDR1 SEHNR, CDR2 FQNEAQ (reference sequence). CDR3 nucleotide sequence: TGTGCCAGCAGCTTAATGTCTAACTATGGCTACACCTTC. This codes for CASSLMSNYGYTF.

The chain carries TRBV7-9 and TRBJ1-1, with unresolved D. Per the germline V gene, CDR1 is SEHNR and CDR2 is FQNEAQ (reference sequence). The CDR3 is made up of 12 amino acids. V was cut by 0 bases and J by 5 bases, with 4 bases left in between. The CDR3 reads CASSLAGTEAFF. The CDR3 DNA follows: TGTGCCAGCAGCTTAGCAGGAACTGAAGCTTTCTTT.

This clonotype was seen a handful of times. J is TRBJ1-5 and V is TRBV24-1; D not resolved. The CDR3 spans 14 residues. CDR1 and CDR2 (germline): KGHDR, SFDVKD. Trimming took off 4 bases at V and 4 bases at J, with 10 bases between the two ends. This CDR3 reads CATSEGNGNQPQHF. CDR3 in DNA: TGTGCCACCAGTGAAGGGAACGGGAATCAGCCCCAGCATTTT.

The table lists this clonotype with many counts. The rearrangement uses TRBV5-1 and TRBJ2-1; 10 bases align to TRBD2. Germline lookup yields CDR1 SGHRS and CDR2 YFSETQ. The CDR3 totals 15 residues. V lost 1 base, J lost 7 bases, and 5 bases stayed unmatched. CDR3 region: CASSLSLAGENEQFF. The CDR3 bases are TGCGCCAGCAGCTTGTCCCTAGCGGGAGAGAATGAGCAGTTCTTC.

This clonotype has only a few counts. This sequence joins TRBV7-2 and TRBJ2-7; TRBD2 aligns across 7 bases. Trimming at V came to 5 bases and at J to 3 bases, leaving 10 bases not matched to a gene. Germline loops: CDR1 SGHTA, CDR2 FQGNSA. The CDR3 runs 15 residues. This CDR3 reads CASSQQRDGYYEQYF. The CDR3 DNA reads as TGTGCCAGCAGCCAACAGCGGGACGGATACTACGAGCAGTACTTC. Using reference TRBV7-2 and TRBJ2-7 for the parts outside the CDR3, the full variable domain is GAGVSQSPSNKVTEKGKDVELRCDPISGHTALYWYRQSLGQGLEFLIYFQGNSAPDKSGLPSDRFSAERTGGSVSTLTIQRTQQEDSAVYLCASSQQRDGYYEQYFGPGTRLTVT.

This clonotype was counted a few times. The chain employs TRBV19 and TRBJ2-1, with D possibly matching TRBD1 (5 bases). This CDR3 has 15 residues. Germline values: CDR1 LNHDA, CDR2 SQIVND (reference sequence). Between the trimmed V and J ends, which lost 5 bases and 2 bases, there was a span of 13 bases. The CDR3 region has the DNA TGTGCCAGTAGTCTGGGCGGACAAGCCTACAATGAGCAGTTCTTC. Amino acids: CASSLGGQAYNEQFF.

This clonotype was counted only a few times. CDR3 loop: CASSFSPGGMADTQYF. The CDR3 nucleotides read TGCGCCAGCAGCTTCTCCCCAGGGGGAATGGCAGATACGCAGTATTTT. V and J are TRBV5-1 and TRBJ2-3; 7 bases line up with TRBD1. Per the germline V gene, CDR1 is SGHRS and CDR2 is YFSETQ. The trim removed 2 bases at V and 4 bases at J, leaving 10 bases unmatched. The CDR3 totals 16 residues.

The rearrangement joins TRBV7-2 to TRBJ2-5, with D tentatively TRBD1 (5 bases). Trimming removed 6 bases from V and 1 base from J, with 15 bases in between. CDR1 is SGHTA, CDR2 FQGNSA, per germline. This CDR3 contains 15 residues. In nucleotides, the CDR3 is TGTGCCAGCAGTTATAATCAGGGTTCCCAAGAGACCCAGTACTTC. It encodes CASSYNQGSQETQYF.